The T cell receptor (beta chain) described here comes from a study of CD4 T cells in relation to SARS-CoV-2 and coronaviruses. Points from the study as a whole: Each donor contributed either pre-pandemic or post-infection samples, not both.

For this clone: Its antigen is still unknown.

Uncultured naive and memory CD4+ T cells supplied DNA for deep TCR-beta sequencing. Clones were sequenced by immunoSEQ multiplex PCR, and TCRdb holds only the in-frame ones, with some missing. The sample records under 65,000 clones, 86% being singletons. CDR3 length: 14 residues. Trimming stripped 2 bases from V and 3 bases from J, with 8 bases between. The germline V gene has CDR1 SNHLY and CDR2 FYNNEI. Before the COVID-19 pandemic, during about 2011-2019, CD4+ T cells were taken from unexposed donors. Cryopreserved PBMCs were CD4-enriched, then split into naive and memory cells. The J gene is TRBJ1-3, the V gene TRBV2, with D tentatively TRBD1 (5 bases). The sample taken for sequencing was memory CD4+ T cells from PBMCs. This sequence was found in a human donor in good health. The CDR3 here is CASSEPGNGNTIYF. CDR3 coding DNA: TGTGCCAGCAGTGAACCAGGGAATGGAAACACCATATATTTT.